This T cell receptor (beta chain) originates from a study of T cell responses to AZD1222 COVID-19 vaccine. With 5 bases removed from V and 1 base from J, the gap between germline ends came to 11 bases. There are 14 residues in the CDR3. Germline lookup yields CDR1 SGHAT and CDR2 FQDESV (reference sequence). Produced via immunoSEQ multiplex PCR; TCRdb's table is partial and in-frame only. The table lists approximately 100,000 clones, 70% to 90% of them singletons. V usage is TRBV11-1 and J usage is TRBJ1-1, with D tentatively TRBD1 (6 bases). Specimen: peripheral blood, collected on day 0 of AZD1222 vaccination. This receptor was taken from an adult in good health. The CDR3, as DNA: TGTGCCAGCAGCGCACAGGGCCAGAACACTGAAGCTTTCTTT. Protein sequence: CASSAQGQNTEAFF.